This entry lists 27 T cell receptor beta chains sequenced from one sample in a study of cytomegalovirus exposure and HLA in healthy donors. Profiled with immunoSEQ multiplex PCR; TCRdb holds only in-frame clones, not every one. This table has tens of thousands of clones, 90% to 95% appearing once. The source material was PBMCs. The receptors here all came from a woman aged 18-35 years in good health and CMV-seronegative.

The rearrangement links TRBV4-1 to TRBJ2-5; TRBD2 aligns across 9 bases. The CDR3 has 20 residues. Germline V CDR1 and CDR2: MGHRA, YSYEKL. With V trimmed by 2 bases and J by 1 base, 17 bases remained unmatched. CDR3 DNA sequence: TGCGCCAGCAGCCAATCTGGATCGGGCGTGAGGGGACTAGCCCAAGAGACCCAGTACTTC. This sequence encodes CASSQSGSGVRGLAQETQYF.

The chain is built from TRBV2 and TRBJ2-7, with D tentatively TRBD2 (7 bases). The CDR3 loop spans 13 amino acids. The germline V gene encodes CDR1 SNHLY and CDR2 FYNNEI. Trimming stripped 11 bases from V and 3 bases from J, with 17 bases between. This CDR3 is CAVKGGIDYEQYF. DNA of the CDR3: TGTGCCGTAAAGGGGGGGATCGACTACGAGCAGTACTTC. Based on the CDR3 plus reference TRBV2 and TRBJ2-7, the full variable domain is EPEVTQTPSHQVTQMGQEVILRCVPISNHLYFYWYRQILGQKVEFLVSFYNNEISEKSEIFDDQFSVERPDGSNFTLKIRSTKLEDSAMYFCAVKGGIDYEQYFGPGTRLTVT.

This chain joins TRBV5-1 and TRBJ1-2; tentatively, D is TRBD1 (6 bases). The CDR3 sequence is 15 residues long. The germline V gene has CDR1 SGHRS and CDR2 YFSETQ. The V end lost 4 bases, the J end lost 4 bases, and 17 bases lay between the germline ends. CDR3: CASSVQTGQLYGYTF. For the CDR3, the DNA is TGCGCCAGCAGCGTCCAAACCGGACAGCTCTATGGCTACACCTTC. Combining the CDR3 with reference TRBV5-1 and TRBJ1-2 gives the whole variable domain KAGVTQTPRYLIKTRGQQVTLSCSPISGHRSVSWYQQTPGQGLQFLFEYFSETQRNKGNFPGRFSGRQFSNSRSEMNVSTLELGDSALYLCASSVQTGQLYGYTFGSGTRLTVV.

This clone was found once. The V gene is TRBV30, the J gene TRBJ2-4, with 7 bases fitting TRBD2. The ends lost 0 bases at V and 1 base at J; junction bases unmatched: 0. Looked up from germline, CDR1 is GTSNPN and CDR2 is SVGIG (reference sequence). The CDR3 runs 14 residues. This CDR3 is CAWSVAGAKNIQYF. The DNA of the CDR3 is TGTGCCTGGAGTGTAGCGGGGGCCAAAAACATTCAGTACTTC.

This sequence joins TRBV19 and TRBJ1-1; 8 bases match TRBD1. This CDR3 has 19 residues. CDR1 is LNHDA and CDR2 is SQIVND in the germline V gene (reference sequence). The V and J ends lost 4 bases and 1 base, in that order; junction bases with no gene match: 17. As DNA, the CDR3 is TGTGCCAGTAGTACCCGAGGGACGACAGGGGCGACCCCGAACACTGAAGCTTTCTTT. Protein product: CASSTRGTTGATPNTEAFF. Combining the CDR3 with reference TRBV19 and TRBJ1-1 gives the whole variable domain DGGITQSPKYLFRKEGQNVTLSCEQNLNHDAMYWYRQDPGQGLRLIYYSQIVNDFQKGDIAEGYSVSREKKESFPLTVTSAQKNPTAFYLCASSTRGTTGATPNTEAFFGQGTRLTVV.

The count of this clone is one. The chain uses TRBV19 and TRBJ1-5, with 8 bases that match TRBD1. The ends lost 7 bases at V and 3 bases at J; junction bases unmatched: 8. In germline, CDR1 is LNHDA, CDR2 SQIVND (reference sequence). This CDR3 is built from 15 residues. The CDR3 sequence is CASTPDRVTNQPQHF. CDR3 coding DNA: TGTGCCAGTACCCCGGACAGGGTCACCAATCAGCCCCAGCATTTT.

This sequence joins TRBV30 and TRBJ2-7, with a possible D match to TRBD1 (5 bases). CDR1 and CDR2 (germline): GTSNPN, SVGIG (reference sequence). The V end lost 2 bases, the J end lost 3 bases, and 14 bases lay between the germline ends. CDR3 size: 14 residues. Here the CDR3 DNA reads TGTGCCTGGAGTTTTCGGACATTCTTCTACGAGCAGTACTTC. It encodes CAWSFRTFFYEQYF.

V usage is TRBV6-1 and J usage is TRBJ1-2, with D tentatively TRBD1 (6 bases). From germline, CDR1 is MNHNS and CDR2 SASEGT. The CDR3 extends over 15 amino acids. V was trimmed by 7 bases and J by 4 bases, leaving 19 bases between them. In nucleotides, the CDR3 is TGTGCCAGCACCGACGCGGGCAGGGGCGGCTATGGCTACACCTTC. Amino acids: CASTDAGRGGYGYTF.

The rearrangement uses TRBV7-9 and TRBJ2-5; TRBD2 is a possible D gene (5 bases). The CDR3 has 14 amino acids. Germline loops: CDR1 SEHNR, CDR2 FQNEAQ (reference sequence). The ends were cut back, 5 bases at V and 5 bases at J, with 15 bases in the middle. The CDR3 loop is CASSPSGREETQYF. The CDR3 bases are TGTGCCAGCAGCCCGAGCGGCCGAGAGGAGACCCAGTACTTC.

J is TRBJ2-1 and V is TRBV6-6, with 8 bases lining up with TRBD1. This CDR3 has 15 amino acids. V dropped 0 bases and J dropped 7; count of bases not matched to a gene: 5. The germline V gene has CDR1 MNHNY and CDR2 SVGAGI (reference sequence). The CDR3 DNA is TGTGCCAGCAGTTACTCGATGGGACAGGCGAATGAGCAGTTCTTC. It yields the protein CASSYSMGQANEQFF.

This clone was seen just once. This chain links TRBV7-2 with TRBJ2-1; a possible D gene is TRBD2 (5 bases). Trimming removed 1 base from V and 3 bases from J, with 7 bases in between. This CDR3 has 14 amino acids. Germline lookup yields CDR1 SGHTA and CDR2 FQGNSA. The chain's CDR3 is CASSLVGVYNEQFF. In DNA, the CDR3 is TGTGCCAGCAGCTTAGTCGGGGTCTACAATGAGCAGTTCTTC.

The genes are TRBV19 and TRBJ2-7, with a tentative D call TRBD2 (6 bases). Trimming took off 6 bases at V and 5 bases at J, with 20 bases between the two ends. The CDR3 loop spans 15 amino acids. Looked up from germline, CDR1 is LNHDA and CDR2 is SQIVND (reference sequence). The CDR3 DNA reads as TGTGCCAGTAGCCCCGGTTGGGTCCGCGGGGACGAGCAGTACTTC. Its protein is CASSPGWVRGDEQYF. Full variable domain (remainder filled in from reference TRBV19 and TRBJ2-7): DGGITQSPKYLFRKEGQNVTLSCEQNLNHDAMYWYRQDPGQGLRLIYYSQIVNDFQKGDIAEGYSVSREKKESFPLTVTSAQKNPTAFYLCASSPGWVRGDEQYFGPGTRLTVT.

This clone was seen only once. CDR3 in amino acids: CASSLGVVSGGGEQYF. Written as DNA, the CDR3 is TGTGCCAGCAGCCTGGGGGTTGTTAGCGGAGGCGGGGAGCAGTACTTC. V gene TRBV7-9 combines with J gene TRBJ2-7; possibly TRBD2 for D (6 bases). V lost 5 bases, J lost 7 bases, and 24 bases lay in between. The CDR3 extends over 16 amino acids. The germline gives CDR1 SEHNR, CDR2 FQNEAQ (reference sequence).

V gene TRBV5-5 combines with J gene TRBJ2-5; D not resolved. Germline V gene data show CDR1 as SGHKS and CDR2 as YYEKEE (reference sequence). This CDR3 spans 11 amino acids. Between the trimmed V and J ends, which lost 3 bases and 4 bases, there was a span of 4 bases. The DNA for the CDR3 is TGTGCCAGCAGCTCGGTAGAGACCCAGTACTTC. Translation gives CASSSVETQYF. The variable domain in full, with the rest retrieved from reference TRBV5-5 and TRBJ2-5, is DAGVTQSPTHLIKTRGQQVTLRCSPISGHKSVSWYQQVLGQGPQFIFQYYEKEERGRGNFPDRFSARQFPNYSSELNVNALLLGDSALYLCASSSVETQYFGPGTRLLVL.

The rearrangement joins TRBV19 to TRBJ2-2, with a possible D match to TRBD1 (6 bases). The CDR3 totals 16 residues. Germline CDR1 is LNHDA and CDR2 is SQIVND (reference sequence). Trimming shortened V by 8 bases and J by 2 bases, and 18 bases separated the two germline ends. CDR3 amino acids: CASSLGGAFNTGELFF. DNA for the CDR3: TGTGCCAGTTCCTTAGGGGGAGCATTCAACACCGGGGAGCTGTTTTTT.

The chain couples TRBV5-8 to TRBJ1-1; 7 positions match TRBD1. Trimming at V came to 2 bases and at J to 6 bases, leaving 10 bases not matched to a gene. Germline-derived CDR1 and CDR2 are SGHTS and YDEGEE. The CDR3 has 15 residues. The CDR3 reads CASSFDRVLFPEAFF. The CDR3 coding sequence is TGTGCCAGCAGCTTCGACAGGGTACTTTTTCCTGAAGCTTTCTTT.

The chain carries TRBV11-3 and TRBJ2-3; 11 bases align to TRBD2. With V trimmed by 4 bases and J by 1 base, 4 bases remained unmatched. This CDR3 comprises 16 residues. Germline assignment: CDR1 SGHNT and CDR2 YENEEA. This CDR3 reads CASSSGTSGRTDTQYF. In DNA, the CDR3 is TGTGCCAGCAGCTCGGGGACTAGCGGACGCACAGATACGCAGTATTTT.

The chain carries TRBV5-1 and TRBJ1-5; D might be TRBD1 (6 bases). The V gene's germline CDR1 is SGHRS and CDR2 YFSETQ. V lost 0 bases and J 4 bases, leaving 11 bases between the germline ends. The CDR3 covers 15 residues. CDR3 sequence reads: CASSLDGTTNQPQHF. The CDR3 nucleotides read TGCGCCAGCAGCTTGGATGGGACAACTAATCAGCCCCAGCATTTT.

The chain carries TRBV2 and TRBJ2-7; D gene uncertain. The CDR3 is 9 residues long. V was clipped by 7 bases and J by 5 bases, with 3 bases between them. Per the germline V gene, CDR1 is SNHLY and CDR2 is FYNNEI. The CDR3 region has the DNA TGTGCCAGCAAGCACGAGCAGTACTTC. It specifies CASKHEQYF.

V and J are TRBV11-3 and TRBJ2-3, with D tentatively TRBD2 (6 bases). The V and J ends lost 3 bases and 0 bases respectively, with 10 bases between them. CDR1 SGHNT and CDR2 YENEEA come from the germline V gene. This CDR3 comprises 15 residues. The chain's CDR3 is CASSFSGTSTDTQYF. CDR3 in DNA: TGTGCCAGCAGCTTTTCCGGGACTAGCACAGATACGCAGTATTTT. Combining the CDR3 with reference TRBV11-3 and TRBJ2-3 gives the whole variable domain EAGVVQSPRYKIIEKKQPVAFWCNPISGHNTLYWYLQNLGQGPELLIRYENEEAVDDSQLPKDRFSAERLKGVDSTLKIQPAELGDSAVYLCASSFSGTSTDTQYFGPGTRLTVL.

The CDR3 coding sequence is TGTGCCTGGAGCCATTCCGGGGATGGCTACACCTTC. The encoded protein is CAWSHSGDGYTF. The chain links TRBV30 to TRBJ1-2; the D is unclear. CDR3 length: 12 residues. Germline V CDR1 and CDR2: GTSNPN, SVGIG (reference sequence). Trimming took off 3 bases at V and 6 bases at J, with 11 bases between the two ends.

The V call is TRBV2, the J call TRBJ2-7, with TRBD1 matching 12 bases. V was pared by 3 bases and J by 3 bases, with 9 bases of the junction left unmatched. The CDR3 loop spans 17 amino acids. CDR1 is SNHLY, CDR2 FYNNEI, per germline. The CDR3 region has the DNA TGTGCCAGCAGTGAGATGGGACAGGGGGCCTTTTTCTACGAGCAGTACTTC. This encodes CASSEMGQGAFFYEQYF.

This rearrangement joins TRBV28 to TRBJ1-1; unclear D gene. V was trimmed by 3 bases and J by 1 base, leaving 15 bases between them. The CDR3 spans 16 residues. CDR1 and CDR2 (germline): MDHEN, SYDVKM. The CDR3 loop is CASSLGGRGGNTEAFF. CDR3 in DNA: TGTGCCAGCAGTTTGGGAGGTCGGGGTGGGAACACTGAAGCTTTCTTT.

The genes are TRBV4-3 and TRBJ2-1, with D maybe TRBD2 (6 bases). This CDR3 region has 16 residues. The germline gives CDR1 LGHNA, CDR2 YSLEER. V gave up 0 bases and J gave up 3 bases, with 12 bases separating them. The CDR3 protein is CASSQDLSGYYNEQFF. The CDR3 nucleotides read TGCGCCAGCAGCCAAGACCTCAGCGGGTACTACAATGAGCAGTTCTTC.

This chain connects TRBV7-9 to TRBJ2-5; D is perhaps TRBD1 (6 bases). The CDR3 has 14 amino acids. The germline V gene encodes CDR1 SEHNR and CDR2 FQNEAQ (reference sequence). Trimming took 1 base from V and 4 from J, leaving 10 bases between them. The CDR3 bases are TGTGCCAGCAGCTTAGAAGGGGGTAGAGAGACCCAGTACTTC. It translates to CASSLEGGRETQYF.

CDR3 in amino acids: CASSTASPGGNEKLFF. Here the CDR3 DNA reads TGTGCCAGTAGTACAGCTTCTCCAGGGGGTAATGAAAAACTGTTTTTT. The chain combines TRBV19 with TRBJ1-4; 7 bases are a match to TRBD1. The V segment lost 4 bases and the J segment 4 bases; nucleotides outside the gene matches: 9. This CDR3 comprises 16 residues. Germline V lookup: CDR1 LNHDA, CDR2 SQIVND (reference sequence).

V is TRBV11-2 and J is TRBJ2-7; 13 nucleotides line up with TRBD2. CDR3 length equals 17 residues. After removal of 5 bases from V and 4 bases from J, the junction contained 11 bases not matched to a gene. Germline V lookup: CDR1 SGHAT, CDR2 FQNNGV. In DNA, the CDR3 is TGTGCCAGCAGCGGTATCGGACTAGCGGGAGCATCGTACGAGCAGTACTTC. It yields the protein CASSGIGLAGASYEQYF.